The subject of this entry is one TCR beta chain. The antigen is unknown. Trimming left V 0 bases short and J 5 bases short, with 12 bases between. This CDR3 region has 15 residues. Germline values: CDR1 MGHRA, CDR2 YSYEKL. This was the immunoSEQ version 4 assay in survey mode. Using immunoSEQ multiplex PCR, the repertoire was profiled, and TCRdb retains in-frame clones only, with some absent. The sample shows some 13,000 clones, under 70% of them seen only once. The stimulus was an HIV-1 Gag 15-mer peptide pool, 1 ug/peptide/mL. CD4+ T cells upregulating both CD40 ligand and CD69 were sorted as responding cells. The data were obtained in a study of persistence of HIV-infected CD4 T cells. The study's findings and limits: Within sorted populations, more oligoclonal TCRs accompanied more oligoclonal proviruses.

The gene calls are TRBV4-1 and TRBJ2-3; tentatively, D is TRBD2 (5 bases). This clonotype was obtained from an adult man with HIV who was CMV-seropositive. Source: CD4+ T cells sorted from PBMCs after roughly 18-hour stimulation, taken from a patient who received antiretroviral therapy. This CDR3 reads CASSQDESGGDTQYF. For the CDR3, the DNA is TGCGCCAGCAGCCAAGACGAATCCGGAGGAGATACGCAGTATTTT.